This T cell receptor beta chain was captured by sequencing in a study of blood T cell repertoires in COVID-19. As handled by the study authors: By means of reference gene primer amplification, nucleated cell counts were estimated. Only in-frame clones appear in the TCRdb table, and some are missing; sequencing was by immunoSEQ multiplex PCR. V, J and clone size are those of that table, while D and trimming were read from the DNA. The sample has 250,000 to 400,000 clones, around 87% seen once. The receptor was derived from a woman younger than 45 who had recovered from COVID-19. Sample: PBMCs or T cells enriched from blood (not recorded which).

CDR3 coding DNA: TGCGCCAGCAGCTCCGGCCGGGGACAGGGGATTGAAGCTTTCTTT. Translating gives CASSSGRGQGIEAFF. The chain joins TRBV5-1 to TRBJ1-1; 10 bases line up with TRBD1. The V gene's germline CDR1 is SGHRS and CDR2 YFSETQ. This CDR3 is built from 15 residues. Trimming at V came to 3 bases and at J to 7 bases, leaving 9 bases not matched to a gene. The whole variable domain, remainder taken from reference TRBV5-1 and TRBJ1-1, is KAGVTQTPRYLIKTRGQQVTLSCSPISGHRSVSWYQQTPGQGLQFLFEYFSETQRNKGNFPGRFSGRQFSNSRSEMNVSTLELGDSALYLCASSSGRGQGIEAFFGQGTRLTVV.